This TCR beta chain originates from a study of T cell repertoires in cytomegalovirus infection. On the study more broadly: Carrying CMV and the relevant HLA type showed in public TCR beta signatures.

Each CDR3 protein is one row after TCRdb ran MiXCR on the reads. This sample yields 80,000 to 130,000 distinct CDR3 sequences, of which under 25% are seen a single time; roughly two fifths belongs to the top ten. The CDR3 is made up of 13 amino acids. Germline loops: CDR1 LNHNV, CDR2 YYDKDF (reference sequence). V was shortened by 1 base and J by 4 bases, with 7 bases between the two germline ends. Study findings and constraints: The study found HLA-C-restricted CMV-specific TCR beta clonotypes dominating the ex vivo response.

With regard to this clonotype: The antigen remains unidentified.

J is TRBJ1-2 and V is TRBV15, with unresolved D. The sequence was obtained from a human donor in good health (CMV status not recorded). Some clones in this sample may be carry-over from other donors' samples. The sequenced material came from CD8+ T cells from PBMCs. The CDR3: CATSRAQTYGYTF. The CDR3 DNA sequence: TGTGCCACCAGCAGAGCACAGACCTATGGCTACACCTTC.